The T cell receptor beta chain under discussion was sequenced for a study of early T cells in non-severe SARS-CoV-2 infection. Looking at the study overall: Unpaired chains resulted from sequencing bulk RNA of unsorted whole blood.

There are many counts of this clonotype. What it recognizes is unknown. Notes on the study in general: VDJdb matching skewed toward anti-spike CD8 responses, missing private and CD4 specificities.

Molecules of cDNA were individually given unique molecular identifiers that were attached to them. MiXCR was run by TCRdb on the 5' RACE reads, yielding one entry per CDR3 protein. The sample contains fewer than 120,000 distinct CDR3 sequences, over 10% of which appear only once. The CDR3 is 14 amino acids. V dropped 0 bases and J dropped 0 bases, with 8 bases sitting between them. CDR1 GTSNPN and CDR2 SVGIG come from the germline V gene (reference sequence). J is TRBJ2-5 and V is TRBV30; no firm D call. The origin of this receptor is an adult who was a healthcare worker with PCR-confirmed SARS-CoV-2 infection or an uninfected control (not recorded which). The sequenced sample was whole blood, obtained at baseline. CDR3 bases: TGTGCCTGGAGTGTGTGGCAGAACCAAGAGACCCAGTACTTC. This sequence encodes CAWSVWQNQETQYF.